This T cell receptor (beta chain) is drawn from a study of molecular identifiers for immune sequencing clone quantification. The CDR3 spans 13 residues. Trimming removed 3 bases from V and 7 bases from J, with 9 bases in between. Germline CDR1 MDHEN, CDR2 SYDVKM. The table lists this clonotype with a few counts. MiXCR was run by TCRdb on the PCR reads, yielding one entry per CDR3 protein. The sample lists 60,000 to 70,000 distinct CDR3 sequences, over 15% occurring once. Naive CD8 sequencing libraries were generated from approximately 20,000 to 1,000,000 sorted cells, with 10%, 30% or 50% RNA as input.

Sequenced input: naive CD8+ T cells from blood, with Jurkat cell RNA spiked in. Subset meaning: FACS-sorted CD8+CD4-CCR7+CD45RA+ naive T cells. The chain links TRBV28 to TRBJ1-4, with D unresolved. The receptor's source is a human donor in good health. Some libraries in this study had Jurkat cell RNA spiked in. In DNA, the CDR3 is TGTGCCAGCAGTTTTTACACCCCTGAAAAACTGTTTTTT. Its protein product is CASSFYTPEKLFF.